The clone carrying this T cell receptor (beta chain) was found once. This entry belongs to a study of T cell changes during pregnancy in multiple sclerosis. Assay used: immunoSEQ multiplex PCR; TCRdb lists only in-frame clones, some missing. The sample lists about 80,000 clones; just over 90% were seen once. The sample was peripheral blood, taken before pregnancy. The TCR was taken from a female donor with multiple sclerosis, enrolled in a pregnancy study.

The CDR3 reads CASSWGLEGTGELFF. The CDR3 DNA reads TGTGCCAGCAGTTGGGGGCTTGAGGGAACCGGGGAGCTGTTTTTT. V gene TRBV27 combines with J gene TRBJ2-2, with D possibly TRBD1 on 6 matching bases. Trimming shortened V by 4 bases and J by 5 bases, and 14 bases separated the two germline ends. The germline V gene encodes CDR1 MNHEY and CDR2 SMNVEV (reference sequence). This CDR3 is built from 15 residues.